These 30 T cell receptor beta chains were all obtained from the same sample, sequenced in a study of shared clonotypes between healthy human individuals. The protocol was immunoSEQ multiplex PCR, while the TCRdb copy is restricted to in-frame clones and leaves out a portion. The sample holds 2 million to 3 million clones, 93% seen once. The sequenced material came from naive CD4+ T cells from PBMCs. The subset is: CD45RA+ positively selected. The source is a man between 18 and 35 years old in good health. Some clones in this sample may be carry-over from other donors' samples.

The V call is TRBV7-2, the J call TRBJ2-3; D is unresolved. The CDR3 is made up of 12 amino acids. Trimming pared 5 bases from V and 4 bases from J, leaving 7 bases between. CDR1 and CDR2 from the germline V gene are SGHTA and FQGNSA. Here the CDR3 reads CASSPYADTQYF. DNA for the CDR3: TGTGCCAGCAGCCCTTATGCAGATACGCAGTATTTT.

The chain recombines TRBV30 with TRBJ1-3; D is perhaps TRBD1 (6 bases). This CDR3 region has 15 residues. Looked up from germline, CDR1 is GTSNPN and CDR2 is SVGIG (reference sequence). V gave up 5 bases and J gave up 0 bases, with 14 bases separating them. The CDR3 here is CAWGPGVRSGNTIYF. The CDR3 DNA sequence: TGTGCCTGGGGTCCAGGGGTTCGCTCTGGAAACACCATATATTTT.

The chain combines TRBV10-3 with TRBJ2-7; no firm D call. Germline V lookup: CDR1 ENHRY, CDR2 SYGVKD. The CDR3 is 8 residues long. V was pared by 7 bases and J by 8 bases, with 3 bases between. This chain's CDR3 is CAIKKQYF. In nucleotides, the CDR3 is TGTGCCATCAAGAAGCAGTACTTC.

The genes are TRBV27 and TRBJ1-2; TRBD1 might be the D (6 bases). Trimming removed 8 bases at V and 4 bases at J, with 26 bases between. CDR3 length: 17 amino acids. Per the germline V gene, CDR1 is MNHEY and CDR2 is SMNVEV (reference sequence). The CDR3 nucleotides read TGTGCCAGCGGTACTTTGGGGGGCAGGGCCGGAGGCTATGGCTACACCTTC. Its translation is CASGTLGGRAGGYGYTF.

The chain recombines TRBV28 with TRBJ2-6, with 9 bases matching TRBD2. The CDR3 is 17 amino acids. Germline CDR1 reads MDHEN; CDR2 reads SYDVKM. Losses at the gene ends were 3 bases for V and 0 bases for J; bases not matched to a gene: 3. Here the CDR3 reads CASSLRGGGSGANVLTF. As DNA, the CDR3 is TGTGCCAGCAGTTTGCGGGGGGGCGGCTCTGGGGCCAACGTCCTGACTTTC.

This chain uses TRBV7-3 with TRBJ1-2; 7 bases fit TRBD1. The CDR3 sequence is 16 residues long. V lost 6 bases to trimming and J lost 2 bases; unmatched junction nucleotides: 12. Germline V gives CDR1 SGHTA, CDR2 FQGTGA. The CDR3 sequence: CASSPTGVRGNYGYTF. DNA of the CDR3: TGTGCCAGCAGTCCTACAGGGGTTAGAGGGAACTATGGCTACACCTTC.

The chain combines TRBV27 with TRBJ2-1; the match to TRBD2 covers 12 bases. CDR3 size: 15 residues. V lost 3 bases to trimming and J lost 14 bases; unmatched junction nucleotides: 11. CDR1 and CDR2 from the germline V gene are MNHEY and SMNVEV (reference sequence). CDR3 nucleotide sequence: TGTGCCAGCAGTTTGGCCGGACTAGCGGGAACGGGGGAGTTCTTC. This encodes CASSLAGLAGTGEFF.

As regards this clone: The limits of the CDR3 on the DNA are not certain, so only TCRdb's listed CDR3 is given. This sequence joins TRBV21-1 and TRBJ1-1. TRBV21-1 is designated a pseudogene. The CDR3 spans 17 amino acids, including both terminal residues. The CDR3 is CASSKERVGSGNTEAFF.

V gene TRBV14 combines with J gene TRBJ2-7; D may be TRBD2 (6 bases). Germline V gene data show CDR1 as SGHDN and CDR2 as FVKESK. The length of the CDR3 is 14 residues. V gave up 4 bases and J gave up 5 bases, with 15 bases separating them. The CDR3 nucleotides are TGTGCCAGCAGCCGCCCGGGACGGAGGGACGAGCAGTACTTC. Protein: CASSRPGRRDEQYF. Drawing the rest from reference TRBV14 and TRBJ2-7, the complete variable domain is EAGVTQFPSHSVIEKGQTVTLRCDPISGHDNLYWYRRVMGKEIKFLLHFVKESKQDESGMPNNRFLAERTGGTYSTLKVQPAELEDSGVYFCASSRPGRRDEQYFGPGTRLTVT.

This chain links TRBV10-3 with TRBJ2-4; D uncertain. CDR3 length: 13 amino acids. V dropped 4 bases and J dropped 9 bases, with 13 bases sitting between them. Germline lookup yields CDR1 ENHRY and CDR2 SYGVKD. The CDR3: CAISVLPLGIQYF. CDR3 DNA: TGTGCCATCAGTGTTCTACCTCTAGGCATTCAGTACTTC.

V is TRBV19 and J is TRBJ1-1; no clear D gene. Trimming pared 3 bases from V and 2 bases from J, leaving 16 bases between. There are 16 residues in the CDR3. Germline CDR1 reads LNHDA; CDR2 reads SQIVND (reference sequence). The DNA for the CDR3 is TGTGCCAGTAGTATTCGATGGGATGGAGAAAACACTGAAGCTTTCTTT. It is translated as CASSIRWDGENTEAFF.

This sequence joins TRBV5-1 and TRBJ2-5; D is perhaps TRBD2 (5 bases). Germline V lookup: CDR1 SGHRS, CDR2 YFSETQ. The CDR3 is made up of 13 amino acids. With 1 base removed from V and 9 bases from J, the gap between germline ends came to 13 bases. CDR3: CASSLKAGSSQYF. The CDR3 DNA sequence: TGCGCCAGCAGCTTGAAGGCGGGCTCGTCCCAGTACTTC.

Concerning this clone itself: This specimen includes other DNA sequences encoding the same CDR3. The gene calls are TRBV2 and TRBJ2-3, with 10 positions matching TRBD2. The V gene end was trimmed by 8 bases and the J gene end by 5 bases; junction bases not matched to a gene: 7. The CDR3 length is 14 residues. From germline, CDR1 is SNHLY and CDR2 FYNNEI. The CDR3 loop reads CASGLAGEEDTQYF. The DNA of the CDR3 is TGTGCCAGCGGTCTAGCGGGAGAGGAAGATACGCAGTATTTT.

Turning to this clone: This specimen includes other DNA sequences encoding the same CDR3. V gene TRBV28 combines with J gene TRBJ2-3; D is perhaps TRBD2 (6 bases). With 8 bases removed from V and 2 bases from J, the gap between germline ends came to 11 bases. CDR1 and CDR2 (germline): MDHEN, SYDVKM. The CDR3 spans 13 residues. The CDR3 nucleotides read TGTGCCAGCGGAGGGGCCTCCACAGATACGCAGTATTTT. Translated: CASGGASTDTQYF.

The chain uses TRBV5-4 and TRBJ2-1, with D possibly being TRBD2 (5 bases). Trimming took off 2 bases at V and 5 bases at J, with 20 bases between the two ends. This CDR3 comprises 17 residues. Germline V gene lookup returns CDR1 SGHNT and CDR2 YYREEE (reference sequence). The CDR3 DNA reads as TGTGCCAGCAGCTTTGGTGGCCCGACGGGGAAAAACAATGAGCAGTTCTTC. Its protein is CASSFGGPTGKNNEQFF.

The J gene is TRBJ1-2, the V gene TRBV7-2, with D possibly TRBD1 on 6 matching bases. The CDR3 sequence is 16 residues long. V was clipped by 1 base and J by 0 bases, with 12 bases between them. Germline CDR1 reads SGHTA; CDR2 reads FQGNSA. CDR3 DNA: TGTGCCAGCAGCTTAGTGGGGGCCCGGGCTAACTATGGCTACACCTTC. Translation gives CASSLVGARANYGYTF.

The chain uses TRBV5-1 and TRBJ2-3, with a possible D match to TRBD1 (6 bases). CDR1 is SGHRS and CDR2 is YFSETQ in the germline V gene. CDR3 length: 15 amino acids. Trimming left V 4 bases short and J 0 bases short, with 12 bases between. The chain's CDR3 is CASSQPGHSTDTQYF. CDR3 DNA: TGCGCCAGCAGCCAACCGGGACATAGCACAGATACGCAGTATTTT.

The chain uses TRBV5-1 and TRBJ2-1, with TRBD2 identical over 8 bases. Germline V lookup: CDR1 SGHRS, CDR2 YFSETQ. V dropped 6 bases and J dropped 8; count of bases not matched to a gene: 16. This CDR3 is built from 16 residues. Written as DNA, the CDR3 is TGCGCCAGCACCGGATTAGCGGGATCCCTTGGCGATGAGCAGTTCTTC. It translates to CASTGLAGSLGDEQFF.

The chain recombines TRBV27 with TRBJ2-5; 9 bases align to TRBD1. CDR1 is MNHEY and CDR2 is SMNVEV in the germline V gene (reference sequence). The CDR3 is 14 amino acids. The junction had 7 bases not matched to a gene; V was cut back by 6 bases and J by 5 bases. Here the CDR3 reads CASRTGTGRETQYF. The CDR3, as DNA: TGTGCCAGCAGGACCGGGACAGGGAGGGAGACCCAGTACTTC.

The gene calls are TRBV7-3 and TRBJ2-3; no clear D. The V end was cut by 1 base, the J end by 5 bases, with 7 bases between. Germline assignment: CDR1 SGHTA and CDR2 FQGTGA. The CDR3 loop spans 13 amino acids. This CDR3 reads CASSLIGIDTQYF. CDR3 nucleotide sequence: TGTGCCAGCAGCTTAATTGGGATAGATACGCAGTATTTT.

CDR3 protein: CASSFLAGRAFF. The CDR3 bases are TGTGCCAGCAGTTTCCTGGCAGGGAGGGCTTTCTTT. The chain joins TRBV27 to TRBJ1-1; perhaps TRBD1 as D (5 bases). The CDR3 spans 12 residues. Between the trimmed V and J ends, which lost 3 bases and 11 bases, there was a span of 13 bases. Germline assignment: CDR1 MNHEY and CDR2 SMNVEV (reference sequence).

The chain couples TRBV30 to TRBJ2-1, with TRBD2 identical over 7 bases. CDR3 size: 15 residues. The germline CDR1 and CDR2 sequences are GTSNPN and SVGIG (reference sequence). With V trimmed by 4 bases and J by 1 base, 7 bases remained unmatched. The CDR3 region is CAWTLTSRSYNEQFF. CDR3 nucleotide sequence: TGTGCCTGGACGTTGACTAGCCGGTCCTACAATGAGCAGTTCTTC.

The chain couples TRBV7-2 to TRBJ2-1, with 8 bases aligning to TRBD1. The germline gives CDR1 SGHTA, CDR2 FQGNSA. CDR3 length: 16 amino acids. After removal of 5 bases from V and 0 bases from J, the junction contained 6 bases not matched to a gene. The CDR3 loop is CASSPGTGSSYNEQFF. DNA of the CDR3: TGTGCCAGCAGCCCCGGGACAGGCAGCTCCTACAATGAGCAGTTCTTC.

The CDR3 DNA follows: TGTGCCAGCAGTTACCCGGGGACGGCCTCTGAAGCTTTCTTT. This encodes CASSYPGTASEAFF. This chain uses TRBV6-5 with TRBJ1-1; D perhaps matches TRBD1 (5 bases). The V gene's germline CDR1 is MNHEY and CDR2 SVGAGI. The V gene lost 2 bases and the J gene lost 6 bases, with 13 bases spanning the gap. The CDR3 is 14 amino acids.

Details on this clone: In the same sample, other DNA sequences code for this CDR3. The V call is TRBV6-5, the J call TRBJ2-3; D is uncertain. The CDR3 has 11 residues. With 7 bases removed from V and 6 bases from J, the gap between germline ends came to 8 bases. CDR1 and CDR2 from the germline V gene are MNHEY and SVGAGI. CDR3 sequence reads: CASTLGDTQYF. The CDR3 DNA reads TGTGCCAGCACTCTAGGGGATACGCAGTATTTT.

The chain employs TRBV15 and TRBJ1-2, with 7 bases aligning to TRBD1. This CDR3 region has 14 residues. CDR1 is LNHNV, CDR2 YYDKDF, per germline (reference sequence). With 5 bases clipped from V and 6 bases from J, the junction kept 9 bases outside the gene matches. CDR3 protein: CATSARQGFDGYTF. The CDR3 DNA sequence: TGTGCCACCAGCGCCCGACAGGGTTTTGATGGCTACACCTTC.

V gene TRBV6-6 combines with J gene TRBJ1-5; D is unclear. From germline, CDR1 is MNHNY and CDR2 SVGAGI (reference sequence). The CDR3 length is 14 residues. The V gene lost 5 bases and the J gene lost 1 base, with 9 bases spanning the gap. The CDR3 is CASSAGQSNQPQHF. The CDR3 DNA reads as TGTGCCAGCAGTGCCGGCCAGAGCAATCAGCCCCAGCATTTT.

The chain is built from TRBV7-2 and TRBJ2-3; no clear D gene. Germline values: CDR1 SGHTA, CDR2 FQGNSA. This CDR3 contains 14 residues. V dropped 5 bases and J dropped 6 bases, with 15 bases sitting between them. This CDR3 reads CASSPRRSRDTQYF. The DNA of the CDR3 is TGTGCCAGCAGCCCCAGACGCTCCCGGGATACGCAGTATTTT.

The gene calls are TRBV7-2 and TRBJ1-1, with a possible D match to TRBD1 (6 bases). In germline, CDR1 is SGHTA, CDR2 FQGNSA. V gave up 6 bases and J gave up 7 bases, with 15 bases separating them. The CDR3 covers 13 residues. The CDR3: CASRFPGGREAFF. The CDR3 nucleotides read TGTGCCAGCAGGTTTCCCGGGGGGCGTGAAGCTTTCTTT.

The gene calls are TRBV7-3 and TRBJ2-3; no reliable D call. CDR3 length equals 13 residues. V lost 2 bases and J lost 4, with 7 bases in between. Looked up from germline, CDR1 is SGHTA and CDR2 is FQGTGA. The CDR3 loop reads CASSLGAADTQYF. In nucleotides, the CDR3 is TGTGCCAGCAGCTTAGGCGCGGCAGATACGCAGTATTTT. The variable domain in full, with the rest retrieved from reference TRBV7-3 and TRBJ2-3, is GAGVSQTPSNKVTEKGKYVELRCDPISGHTALYWYRQSLGQGPEFLIYFQGTGAADDSGLPNDRFFAVRPEGSVSTLKIQRTERGDSAVYLCASSLGAADTQYFGPGTRLTVL.